This TCR beta chain is from a study of Ad26.COV2.S vaccination and SARS-CoV-2 variants. Noted treatment: over 15 received Ad26.COV2.S at low or high dose, single or two shots; about 5 received placebo; per-sample allocation not given. Samples came from day 63 after the first vaccine or placebo injection. This clone appeared a single time. V was shortened by 1 base and J by 1 base, with 14 bases between the two germline ends. CDR3 size: 17 residues. Germline loops: CDR1 LGHNA, CDR2 YNFKEQ. Assay: immunoSEQ multiplex PCR; the TCRdb copy retains only in-frame clones and omits some. The repertoire holds roughly 380,000 clones, with around 86% as singletons.

The sample in question was peripheral blood, obtained in a trial of Ad26.COV2.S vaccine versus placebo. The chain employs TRBV4-2 and TRBJ1-5, with D possibly being TRBD1 (5 bases). The sequence was obtained from a person aged 18-60 years who received the Ad26.COV2.S COVID-19 vaccine or a placebo. The DNA for the CDR3 is TGTGCCAGCAGCCAAGGGGGGGGAGGGTCGAGCAATCAGCCCCAGCATTTT. Protein product: CASSQGGGGSSNQPQHF.